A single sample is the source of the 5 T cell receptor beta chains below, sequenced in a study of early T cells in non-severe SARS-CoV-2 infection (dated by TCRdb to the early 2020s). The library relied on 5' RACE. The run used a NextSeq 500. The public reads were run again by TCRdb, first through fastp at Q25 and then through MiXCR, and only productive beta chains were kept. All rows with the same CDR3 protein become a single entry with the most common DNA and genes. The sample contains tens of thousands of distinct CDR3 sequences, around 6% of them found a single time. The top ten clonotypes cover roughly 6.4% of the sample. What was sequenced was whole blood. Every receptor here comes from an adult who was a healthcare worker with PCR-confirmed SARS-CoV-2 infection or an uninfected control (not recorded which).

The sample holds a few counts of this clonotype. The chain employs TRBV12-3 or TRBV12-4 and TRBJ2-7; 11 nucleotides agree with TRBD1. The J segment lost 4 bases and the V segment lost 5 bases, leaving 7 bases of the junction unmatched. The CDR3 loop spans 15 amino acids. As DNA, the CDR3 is TGTGCCAGCAGTCAATCCGGGACAGGGGGTTACGAGCAGTACTTC. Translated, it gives CASSQSGTGGYEQYF.

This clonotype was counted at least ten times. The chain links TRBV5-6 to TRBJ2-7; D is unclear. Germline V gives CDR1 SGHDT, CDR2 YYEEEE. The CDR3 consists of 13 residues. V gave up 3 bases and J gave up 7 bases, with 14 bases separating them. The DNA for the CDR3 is TGTGCCAGCAGCTATTTCAGCATTGAGGAGCAGTACTTC. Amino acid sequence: CASSYFSIEEQYF. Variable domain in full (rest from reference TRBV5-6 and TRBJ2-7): DAGVTQSPTHLIKTRGQQVTLRCSPKSGHDTVSWYQQALGQGPQFIFQYYEEEERQRGNFPDRFSGHQFPNYSSELNVNALLLGDSALYLCASSYFSIEEQYFGPGTRLTVT.

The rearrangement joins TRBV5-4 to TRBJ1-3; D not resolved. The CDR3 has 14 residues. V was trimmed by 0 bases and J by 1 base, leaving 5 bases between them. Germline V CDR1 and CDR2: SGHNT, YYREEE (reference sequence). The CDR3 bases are TGTGCCAGCAGCTTGGCTCGGTCTGGAAACACCATATATTTT. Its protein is CASSLARSGNTIYF.

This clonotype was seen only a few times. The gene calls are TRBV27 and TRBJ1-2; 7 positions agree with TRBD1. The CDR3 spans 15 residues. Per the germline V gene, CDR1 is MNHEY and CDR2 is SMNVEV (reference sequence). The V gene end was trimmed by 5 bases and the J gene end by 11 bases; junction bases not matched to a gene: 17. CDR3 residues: CASSLRTGTTLGYTF. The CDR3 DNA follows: TGTGCCAGCAGTCTCCGGACAGGAACCACCCTAGGGTACACCTTC.

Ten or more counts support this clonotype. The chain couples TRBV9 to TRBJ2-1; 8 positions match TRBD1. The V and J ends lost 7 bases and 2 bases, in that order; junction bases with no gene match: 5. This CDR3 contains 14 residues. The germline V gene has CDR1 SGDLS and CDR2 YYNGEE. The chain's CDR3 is CASSRQGTYNEQFF. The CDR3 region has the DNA TGTGCCAGCTCTAGACAGGGGACCTACAATGAGCAGTTCTTC. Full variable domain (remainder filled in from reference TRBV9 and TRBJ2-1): DSGVTQTPKHLITATGQRVTLRCSPRSGDLSVYWYQQSLDQGLQFLIQYYNGEERAKGNILERFSAQQFPDLHSELNLSSLELGDSALYFCASSRQGTYNEQFFGPGTRLTVL.